This T cell receptor (beta chain) derives from a study of blood T cell repertoires in COVID-19. Study-wide background: Sample material is recorded as cDNA or gDNA derived from T cells, B-cell-depleted T cells, or PBMCs.

V lost 4 bases, J lost 3 bases, and 11 bases lay in between. The germline V gene encodes CDR1 SQVTM and CDR2 ANQGSEA. CDR3 length: 13 residues. Original analysis: Reference gene primer amplification gave estimated nucleated cell counts. The assay was immunoSEQ multiplex PCR, and TCRdb's table has in-frame clones only and misses some. For V, J and clone size, that table is used; D and trimming come from the DNA. The repertoire has over 45,000 clones, around 76% of them found once; the top ten carry roughly 23%. The sequence derives from a man in his forties or fifties with active or convalescent COVID-19. The chain carries TRBV29-1 and TRBJ2-3; D ambiguous. Input material: peripheral blood. DNA of the CDR3: TGCAGCGTTGGCCTAATTATTACAGATACGCAGTATTTT. This sequence encodes CSVGLIITDTQYF.